At least ten counts were recorded for the clone carrying this TCR beta chain. Antigen unknown. MiXCR was run by TCRdb on the multiplex PCR reads, yielding one entry per CDR3 protein. This sample has around 250,000 distinct CDR3 sequences; less than 45% occur once, and the top ten carry 3.6%. Between the trimmed V and J ends, which lost 2 bases and 2 bases, there was a span of 10 bases. The germline CDR1 and CDR2 sequences are SEHNR and FQNEAQ (reference sequence). CDR3 size: 14 residues. The source of the sample is a study of breast tumors, draining lymph nodes, adjacent tissues. Axillary draining lymph nodes of breast cancer patients supplied the node samples. Study observations and caveats: Luminal-like breast cancer showed significantly greater tumor-nontumor repertoire similarity than basal-like breast cancer did. Tumor T cell lymph node origin was a supported hypothesis, not proven.

The source of this sequence is a female donor with breast cancer. Some clones in this sample may be carry-over from other donors' samples. The sample was axillary lymph node tissue. The chain couples TRBV7-9 to TRBJ2-7, with no clear D. The CDR3 coding sequence is TGTGCCAGCAGCTTAACAGAGACGCCCTACGAGCAGTACTTC. Protein: CASSLTETPYEQYF.